The 19 T cell receptor beta chains reported below all come from one sample, sequenced in a study of beta chain features in type 1 diabetes (dated by TCRdb to 2017 to 2018). What the study reported, not specific to this receptor: A moderate but significant shortening of TCRB CDR3 length was observed in type 1 diabetes patients in all four CD4+ subsets.

The library relied on the immunoSEQ multiplex PCR assay. The High Capacity cDNA Reverse Transcription Kit was used to reverse transcribe all of the isolated RNA, meaning that expressed TCRB transcripts were what got sequenced. The source is immuneACCESS, and TCRdb retained only in-frame sequences with V and J called. Part of the clones is not carried over; for the studies checked, unresolved V genes explain less than half of this, and the remainder is unexplained. Within this sample are around 130,000 clones, with around 8.8% of them counted one time only. The biggest ten clones account for 0.7% to 0.85% of the sample. These TCRs are of unknown antigen specificity. The sequencing sample was made of central memory CD4+ T cells from blood. Source of these receptors: a man aged 25-40 years with type 1 diabetes.

The V gene is TRBV7-2, the J gene TRBJ1-1, with D uncertain. In germline, CDR1 is SGHTA, CDR2 FQGNSA. Trimming took 4 bases from V and 10 from J, leaving 13 bases between them. This CDR3 is built from 12 residues. The CDR3 spells CASSSPSLGAFF. The CDR3 region has the DNA TGTGCCAGCAGCTCACCGTCCCTCGGAGCTTTCTTT.

This clone was seen repeatedly, ten times or more. CDR3 residues: CASRLRTEDGYYNEQFF. CDR3 in DNA: TGTGCAAGTCGCCTCCGCACGGAGGACGGGTACTACAATGAGCAGTTCTTC. This chain connects TRBV12-2 to TRBJ2-1; the table's D gene call, TRBD2, was not cross checked with the DNA. TRBV12-2 is a pseudogene locus. The CDR3 covers 17 residues.

There are many counts of this clone. The chain has TRBV30 and TRBJ1-1; a possible D gene is TRBD1 (5 bases). The germline V and J ends were trimmed by 0 bases and 4 bases, with 9 bases remaining between them. Germline CDR1 is GTSNPN and CDR2 is SVGIG (reference sequence). The CDR3 has 13 amino acids. The CDR3 nucleotides are TGTGCCTGGAGTGTACGAAGGGGCACTGAAGCTTTCTTT. Protein: CAWSVRRGTEAFF.

This chain uses TRBV9 with TRBJ1-5; D gene unclear. The CDR3 loop spans 15 amino acids. Trimming took off 0 bases at V and 4 bases at J, with 11 bases between the two ends. Germline assignment: CDR1 SGDLS and CDR2 YYNGEE. The CDR3 sequence is CASSVDLAANQPQHF. CDR3 bases: TGTGCCAGCAGCGTAGATCTAGCGGCTAATCAGCCCCAGCATTTT.

This clone occurred a few times. The chain combines TRBV18 with TRBJ2-2, with 10 bases matching TRBD1. CDR1 KGHSH and CDR2 LQKENI come from the germline V gene. Trimming removed 2 bases from V and 4 bases from J; junction bases left unmatched: 1. This CDR3 comprises 15 residues. The CDR3 nucleotides are TGTGCCAGCTCACCAGGGACAGGGGCCACCGGGGAGCTGTTTTTT. It is translated as CASSPGTGATGELFF.

The V and J genes are TRBV6-6 and TRBJ1-1; D possibly corresponds to TRBD1 (5 bases). The CDR3 loop spans 15 amino acids. CDR1 MNHNY and CDR2 SVGAGI come from the germline V gene (reference sequence). Trimming took 7 bases from V and 1 from J, leaving 16 bases between them. CDR3: CASILRGTGNTEAFF. The DNA for the CDR3 is TGTGCCAGCATCTTACGTGGAACAGGGAACACTGAAGCTTTCTTT.

V usage is TRBV7-2 and J usage is TRBJ2-1; tentative D call: TRBD2 (5 bases). In germline, CDR1 is SGHTA, CDR2 FQGNSA. Trimming took 8 bases from V and 4 from J, leaving 18 bases between them. The CDR3 runs to 15 residues. Here the CDR3 reads CASSRQLDLYNEQFF. CDR3 DNA sequence: TGTGCCAGCTCCCGACAACTAGATCTTTACAATGAGCAGTTCTTC. The full variable domain, with the rest looked up from reference TRBV7-2 and TRBJ2-1, is GAGVSQSPSNKVTEKGKDVELRCDPISGHTALYWYRQSLGQGLEFLIYFQGNSAPDKSGLPSDRFSAERTGGSVSTLTIQRTQQEDSAVYLCASSRQLDLYNEQFFGPGTRLTVL.

This chain links TRBV4-2 with TRBJ2-5, with 8 bases matching TRBD1. The CDR3 extends over 14 amino acids. Germline V lookup: CDR1 LGHNA, CDR2 YNFKEQ. The J segment lost 5 bases and the V segment lost 5 bases, leaving 7 bases of the junction unmatched. The CDR3: CASSLQGAGETQYF. The CDR3 DNA is TGTGCCAGCAGCTTGCAGGGGGCAGGGGAGACCCAGTACTTC.

This clone occurred a few times. This sequence joins TRBV30 and TRBJ1-4; 7 bases line up with TRBD1. The J segment lost 7 bases and the V segment lost 0 bases, leaving 8 bases of the junction unmatched. Per the germline V gene, CDR1 is GTSNPN and CDR2 is SVGIG (reference sequence). CDR3 size: 15 residues. DNA for the CDR3: TGTGCCTGGAGTGTAGGGGACAGCAGTACTGAAAAACTGTTTTTT. Protein: CAWSVGDSSTEKLFF.

V usage is TRBV28 and J usage is TRBJ2-5; TRBD2 is a possible D gene (6 bases). The V end was cut by 5 bases, the J end by 5 bases, with 12 bases between. This CDR3 has 13 amino acids. Looked up from germline, CDR1 is MDHEN and CDR2 is SYDVKM. The CDR3 sequence is CASSSGWGETQYF. The DNA for the CDR3 is TGTGCCAGCAGTAGCGGGTGGGGGGAGACCCAGTACTTC.

This chain uses TRBV4-1 with TRBJ1-1; 8 nucleotides align to TRBD1. Germline loops: CDR1 MGHRA, CDR2 YSYEKL. Trimming cost V 5 bases and J 0 bases; bases outside gene matches: 2. This CDR3 comprises 14 residues. DNA for the CDR3: TGCGCCAGCAGCTGGGGACAGGTGAACACTGAAGCTTTCTTT. Its translation is CASSWGQVNTEAFF.

This clone was counted only a few times. The genes are TRBV2 and TRBJ1-1; 7 positions match TRBD1. Germline lookup yields CDR1 SNHLY and CDR2 FYNNEI. Trimming at V came to 4 bases and at J to 3 bases, leaving 5 bases not matched to a gene. This CDR3 contains 14 residues. In DNA form, the CDR3 reads TGTGCCAGCAGTGGGATGACAGGGTACACTGAAGCTTTCTTT. Its translation is CASSGMTGYTEAFF.

The rearrangement links TRBV6-6 to TRBJ1-2, with a tentative D call TRBD1 (6 bases). The ends were cut back, 7 bases at V and 2 bases at J, with 11 bases in the middle. CDR1 and CDR2 (germline): MNHNY, SVGAGI (reference sequence). The CDR3 extends over 13 amino acids. For the CDR3, the DNA is TGTGCCAGCATGGAGGGGGGGAACTATGGCTACACCTTC. Amino acid sequence: CASMEGGNYGYTF.

This clone was recorded at least ten times. The DNA for the CDR3 is TGTGCCAGCAGCCAAGATCCACGGACAGCGGAGACCCAGTACTTC. Encoded protein: CASSQDPRTAETQYF. The V call is TRBV4-2, the J call TRBJ2-5; possibly TRBD1 for D (6 bases). V was shortened by 0 bases and J by 5 bases, with 13 bases between the two germline ends. The CDR3 consists of 15 residues. CDR1 is LGHNA and CDR2 is YNFKEQ in the germline V gene.

The genes are TRBV19 and TRBJ2-1; a weak D match, TRBD2 (6 bases). CDR3 size: 13 residues. The germline V gene has CDR1 LNHDA and CDR2 SQIVND (reference sequence). Trimming took off 2 bases at V and 5 bases at J, with 7 bases between the two ends. CDR3 in amino acids: CASSIWGDNEQFF. In DNA form, the CDR3 reads TGTGCCAGTAGTATATGGGGGGACAATGAGCAGTTCTTC.

The chain links TRBV18 to TRBJ1-2; 7 nucleotides line up with TRBD1. In germline, CDR1 is KGHSH, CDR2 LQKENI. V was pared by 3 bases and J by 4 bases, with 2 bases of the junction left unmatched. The length of the CDR3 is 13 residues. The CDR3 DNA is TGTGCCAGCTCACCGACAGGGCCCTATGGCTACACCTTC. This sequence encodes CASSPTGPYGYTF.

This clone was recorded a few times. The chain couples TRBV5-1 to TRBJ2-1; 14 bases are shared with TRBD2. In germline, CDR1 is SGHRS, CDR2 YFSETQ. CDR3 length: 18 residues. Unmatched junction bases numbered 11, after V lost 4 bases and J lost 5 bases. CDR3 DNA sequence: TGCGCCAGCAGCCAAGCGCCGGGACTAGCGGGGGACAACAATGAGCAGTTCTTC. Translating gives CASSQAPGLAGDNNEQFF.

The chain uses TRBV2 and TRBJ2-3; D gene ambiguous. V was trimmed by 5 bases and J by 3 bases, leaving 6 bases between them. The CDR3 is made up of 12 amino acids. CDR1 and CDR2 from the germline V gene are SNHLY and FYNNEI. CDR3 in amino acids: CASSYATDTQYF. For the CDR3, the DNA is TGTGCCAGCAGTTACGCGACAGATACGCAGTATTTT.

This clone was seen a handful of times. One end of the junction is discordant with germline, which a read error may explain. The chain carries TRBV7-7 and TRBJ2-3, with 11 bases lining up with TRBD1. The germline V gene encodes CDR1 SSHAT and CDR2 FNYEAQ (reference sequence). CDR3 length equals 15 residues. CDR3 DNA: TGTGCTAGCAGCCGGACAGGGGGCGAGACAGATACGCAGTATTTT. Its translation is CASSRTGGETDTQYF. Combining the CDR3 with reference TRBV7-7 and TRBJ2-3 gives the whole variable domain GAGVSQSPRYKVTKRGQDVTLRCDPISSHATLYWYQQALGQGPEFLTYFNYEAQPDKSGLPSDRFSAERPEGSISTLTIQRTEQRDSAMYRCASSRTGGETDTQYFGPGTRLTVL.